A selection of T cell receptor beta chains follows, all from one sample in a study of cytomegalovirus exposure and HLA in healthy donors. Assay used: immunoSEQ multiplex PCR; TCRdb lists only in-frame clones, some missing. Seen here are some 120,000 clones, 80% observed once, and the top ten hold 1.2%. Sequencing was performed on PBMCs. Source of these receptors: a female donor in good health and CMV-seronegative. The conserved cysteine and the conserved F or W are not part of the CDR3 here. Fields, in order: V gene, CDR3 protein.

V: TRBV7-9; CDR3: ASSQGGSNQPQH
V: TRBV7-9; CDR3: ASSRERQNYGYT
V: TRBV5-4; CDR3: ASSPRGGAGVGATDTQY
V: TRBV7-2; CDR3: ASSLVPSGSEYNEQF
V: TRBV7-9; CDR3: ASSLGLAGIRTGELF
V: TRBV9; CDR3: ASSVGTSPYEQY
V: TRBV30; CDR3: AWSVGRGATNEKLF
V: TRBV5-4; CDR3: ASSIVAGAGTDTQY
V: TRBV4-1; CDR3: ASSQVTAYNEQF
V: TRBV6-1; CDR3: ASSDYRGADSETQY
V: TRBV7-2; CDR3: ASSGTGSSYNEQF
V: TRBV11-2; CDR3: ASSLAGLAGNTGELF
V: TRBV25-1; CDR3: ASTNPTGDTDTQY
V: TRBV30; CDR3: AWSGGGNGEAF
V: TRBV28; CDR3: ASSLTYGGNTIY
V: TRBV2; CDR3: AGSGDQPSEQY
V: TRBV5-1; CDR3: ASSLALAGGYNEQF
V: TRBV7-9; CDR3: ASSLAYDGYT
V: TRBV5-5; CDR3: ASSLPNSRNTIY
V: TRBV6-1; CDR3: ASSDFSGQGSYEQY
V: TRBV5-1; CDR3: ASSYGTSGRDYEQY
V: TRBV19; CDR3: ASSIWTGTGANGLT
V: TRBV5-4; CDR3: ASSLGTNTEAF
V: TRBV10-3; CDR3: AIKDLKGGRAGGYT
V: TRBV13; CDR3: ASSFRENTDTQY
V: TRBV18; CDR3: ASSHDREYGYT
V: TRBV5-6; CDR3: ASSLQTRGRYNEQF
V: TRBV7-3; CDR3: ASSSNRDRGGIQY
V: TRBV28; CDR3: ASRDRGRETQY
V: TRBV9; CDR3: ASSAHSTGLAGMRETQY
V: TRBV6-5; CDR3: ASSYSGGGSGNTIY
V: TRBV5-4; CDR3: ASSMQGLATYEQY
V: TRBV7-3; CDR3: ASSPRGGKTQY
V: TRBV28; CDR3: ASDSSGVDDSGNTIY
V: TRBV5-1; CDR3: ASSLDGGEADTQY
V: TRBV7-9; CDR3: SSTWGGGYWSSYNEQF
V: TRBV9; CDR3: ASSGEPGSRYSPLH
V: TRBV15; CDR3: ATRASGTHEQY
V: TRBV2; CDR3: ASSATGGNEQF
V: TRBV7-9; CDR3: ASSSGLAGPYEQY
V: TRBV27; CDR3: ASSPSTGSSYEQY
V: TRBV11-2; CDR3: ASSRGAPLYSPLH
V: TRBV13; CDR3: ASSMDRNEQY
V: TRBV28; CDR3: ASSHRQGLSSYEQY
V: TRBV7-2; CDR3: ASSLRILAGGREQY
V: TRBV7-8; CDR3: ASSLWWTGPSGANVLT
V: TRBV5-4; CDR3: ASSPPRLAGGREQF
V: TRBV7-9; CDR3: ASSFWGRSHGELF
V: TRBV19; CDR3: ASSLGRNYGYT
V: TRBV19; CDR3: ASSIDPKELF
V: TRBV7-9; CDR3: ASSLTSGRDYGYT
V: TRBV6-5; CDR3: ASSEWGGNTEAF
V: TRBV11-2; CDR3: ASSLAGVTEAF
V: TRBV5-5; CDR3: ASSSRGGGYNEQF
V: TRBV28; CDR3: ASSTRLALQETQY